What follows are 18 T cell receptor beta chains derived from one specimen sequenced in a study of early T cells in non-severe SARS-CoV-2 infection (dated by TCRdb to the early 2020s). Library prep was done by 5' RACE. For sequencing, a NextSeq 500 was employed. The public reads were run again by TCRdb, first through fastp at Q25 and then through MiXCR, and only productive beta chains were kept. Each entry merges the rows of one CDR3 protein and shows their most common DNA and genes. In this sample the table shows around 28,000 distinct CDR3 sequences, less than 6.5% of which occur a single time. The ten most abundant clones make up approximately 2.4% of the sample. The sample taken for sequencing was whole blood. All receptors come from an adult who was a healthcare worker with PCR-confirmed SARS-CoV-2 infection or an uninfected control (not recorded which).

The chain employs TRBV6-6 and TRBJ1-3; D may be TRBD1 (5 bases). Looked up from germline, CDR1 is MNHNY and CDR2 is SVGAGI (reference sequence). Trimming left V 7 bases short and J 4 bases short, with 20 bases between. The CDR3 is made up of 16 amino acids. The CDR3 sequence is CASTFGTQGSGNTIYF. Written as DNA, the CDR3 is TGTGCCAGCACGTTCGGGACGCAGGGATCGGGAAACACCATATATTTT.

This clonotype was detected ten times or more. The gene calls are TRBV11-2 and TRBJ1-1, with D maybe TRBD1 (6 bases). The CDR3 runs to 16 residues. Per germline, CDR1 SGHAT and CDR2 FQNNGV. V gave up 4 bases and J gave up 6 bases, with 21 bases separating them. The CDR3, as DNA: TGTGCCAGCAGCTCCCGGGACACAACGGGTAGGGCTGAAGCTTTCTTT. This codes for CASSSRDTTGRAEAFF.

This clonotype was detected ten times or more. The rearrangement links TRBV5-6 to TRBJ2-3; D unclear. There are 13 residues in the CDR3. Germline V gene data show CDR1 as SGHDT and CDR2 as YYEEEE. V lost 4 bases, J lost 2 bases, and 8 bases lay in between. The CDR3 DNA follows: TGTGCCAGCAGCCGCCGCCCCACAGATACGCAGTATTTT. It is translated as CASSRRPTDTQYF. The whole variable domain, remainder taken from reference TRBV5-6 and TRBJ2-3, is DAGVTQSPTHLIKTRGQQVTLRCSPKSGHDTVSWYQQALGQGPQFIFQYYEEEERQRGNFPDRFSGHQFPNYSSELNVNALLLGDSALYLCASSRRPTDTQYFGPGTRLTVL.

This chain connects TRBV5-6 to TRBJ1-2, with 7 bases lining up with TRBD1. This CDR3 spans 16 amino acids. Losses at the gene ends were 2 bases for V and 5 bases for J; bases not matched to a gene: 12. Germline CDR1 is SGHDT and CDR2 is YYEEEE. The CDR3 region is CASSLTGQPEPYGYTF. In nucleotides, the CDR3 is TGTGCCAGCAGCTTAACGGGACAGCCGGAACCATATGGCTACACCTTC.

The rearrangement uses TRBV19 and TRBJ1-6; D is undetermined. Trimming took 3 bases from V and 9 from J, leaving 12 bases between them. The germline CDR1 and CDR2 sequences are LNHDA and SQIVND (reference sequence). The CDR3 runs 14 residues. CDR3 coding DNA: TGTGCCAGTAGTATGCGGCAGTCGTTTTCACCCCTCCACTTT. Amino acids: CASSMRQSFSPLHF.

This clonotype was found a few times. The CDR3 loop reads CASSLTQGSSYNEQFF. CDR3 in DNA: TGTGCCAGCAGCTTAACGCAGGGAAGCTCCTACAATGAGCAGTTCTTC. This chain uses TRBV7-3 with TRBJ2-1; a possible D gene is TRBD1 (5 bases). The V gene's germline CDR1 is SGHTA and CDR2 FQGTGA. The CDR3 contains 16 residues. V lost 0 bases, J lost 0 bases, and 9 bases lay in between.

This clonotype has at least ten counts. This chain joins TRBV11-2 and TRBJ2-7; possibly TRBD1 for D (6 bases). V was trimmed by 8 bases and J by 5 bases, leaving 16 bases between them. The CDR3 is 13 residues long. CDR1 is SGHAT and CDR2 is FQNNGV in the germline V gene. CDR3 nucleotide sequence: TGTGCCAGCCGCCTGACAGGTACTAACGAGCAGTACTTC. Residues: CASRLTGTNEQYF.

This clonotype was seen only a few times. The gene calls are TRBV6-1 and TRBJ1-1; tentatively, D is TRBD1 (5 bases). Per germline, CDR1 MNHNS and CDR2 SASEGT. This CDR3 is 14 amino acids long. Between the trimmed V and J ends, which lost 8 bases and 4 bases, there was a span of 17 bases. CDR3 coding DNA: TGTGCCAGCCAGCCCCGGGGGGGGACCACTGAAGCTTTCTTT. Its protein product is CASQPRGGTTEAFF.

This clonotype was detected only a few times. V is TRBV6-1 and J is TRBJ1-1; TRBD1 matches at 10 bases. The germline V gene encodes CDR1 MNHNS and CDR2 SASEGT. V shed 6 bases, J shed 5 bases, and the junction held 3 bases outside the gene matches. The CDR3 runs 13 residues. In DNA, the CDR3 is TGTGCCAGCAGCCTGGGACAGGGGACTGAAGCTTTCTTT. This sequence encodes CASSLGQGTEAFF.

This clonotype showed up many times. The chain recombines TRBV20-1 with TRBJ1-6, with D possibly matching TRBD1 (5 bases). CDR1 is DFQATT and CDR2 is SNEGSKA in the germline V gene (reference sequence). The CDR3 length is 15 residues. The ends were cut back, 6 bases at V and 13 bases at J, with 25 bases in the middle. The CDR3 DNA reads TGCAGTGCCCTGTTAGAGGGACGTCGAATATCTCCCCTCCACTTT. Its protein is CSALLEGRRISPLHF.

The chain carries TRBV28 and TRBJ2-3, with 10 bases identical to TRBD1. The V and J ends lost 8 bases and 3 bases, in that order; junction bases with no gene match: 2. This CDR3 is 13 amino acids long. Germline values: CDR1 MDHEN, CDR2 SYDVKM. CDR3 region: CASRTGGTDTQYF. The DNA of the CDR3 is TGTGCCAGCCGGACAGGGGGAACAGATACGCAGTATTTT. The whole variable domain, filled in from reference TRBV28 and TRBJ2-3, reads DVKVTQSSRYLVKRTGEKVFLECVQDMDHENMFWYRQDPGLGLRLIYFSYDVKMKEKGDIPEGYSVSREKKERFSLILESASTNQTSMYLCASRTGGTDTQYFGPGTRLTVL.

The table lists this clonotype with a few counts. V usage is TRBV18 and J usage is TRBJ2-1; TRBD2 aligns across 7 bases. This CDR3 has 16 amino acids. J gave up 7 bases and V 0 bases, and 9 bases lay outside the gene matches. Germline CDR1 is KGHSH and CDR2 is LQKENI. For the CDR3, the DNA is TGTGCCAGCTCACCACCGGGGCTAGCGGTTGGAAATGAGCAGTTCTTC. Its translation is CASSPPGLAVGNEQFF. Filled out from reference TRBV18 and TRBJ2-1, the complete variable domain reads NAGVMQNPRHLVRRRGQEARLRCSPMKGHSHVYWYRQLPEEGLKFMVYLQKENIIDESGMPKERFSAEFPKEGPSILRIQQVVRGDSAAYFCASSPPGLAVGNEQFFGPGTRLTVL.

This clonotype was seen ten or more times. The V call is TRBV7-9, the J call TRBJ1-2; TRBD1 might be the D (6 bases). Between the trimmed V and J ends, which lost 1 base and 0 bases, there was a span of 18 bases. The CDR3 contains 18 residues. Germline-derived CDR1 and CDR2 are SEHNR and FQNEAQ (reference sequence). CDR3 nucleotides: TGTGCCAGCAGCTTAGGGAGACAGGACACCGCTTCTAACTATGGCTACACCTTC. As protein: CASSLGRQDTASNYGYTF.

As for this clonotype: A read error may explain this, as a much larger clone is one base away. J is TRBJ2-7 and V is TRBV15; D might be TRBD1 (5 bases). The CDR3 covers 15 residues. V lost 1 base and J 7 bases, leaving 17 bases between the germline ends. Germline CDR1 reads LNHNV; CDR2 reads YYDKDF (reference sequence). In DNA, the CDR3 is TGTGCCACCAGCAGAGCCCACGACAGAGGTGGAGAGCAGTACTTC. Translated, it gives CATSRAHDRGGEQYF.

Note on this clonotype: An end of the junction differs from the germline gene, which may be a read error. This rearrangement joins TRBV29-1 to TRBJ2-7; D not certain. Germline assignment: CDR1 SQVTM and CDR2 ANQGSEA. The CDR3 has 16 amino acids. The CDR3 sequence is CSVEAWAPIPPYEQYF. The CDR3 DNA follows: TGCAGCGTTGAAGCGTGGGCCCCTATTCCCCCCTACGAGCAATACTTC.

This clonotype has at least ten counts. The rearrangement joins TRBV9 to TRBJ2-7; D remains ambiguous. From germline, CDR1 is SGDLS and CDR2 YYNGEE. The CDR3 contains 10 residues. The V gene lost 4 bases and the J gene lost 6 bases, with 5 bases spanning the gap. Written as DNA, the CDR3 is TGTGCCAGCAGCTTCAGCGAGCAGTACTTC. This encodes CASSFSEQYF.

The chain combines TRBV3-1 with TRBJ2-7; D is undetermined. Germline assignment: CDR1 LGHDT and CDR2 YNNKEL (reference sequence). The CDR3 runs to 11 residues. The V end was cut by 1 base, the J end by 6 bases, with 4 bases between. The CDR3 loop reads CASSQAFEQYF. The DNA for the CDR3 is TGTGCCAGCAGCCAAGCCTTCGAGCAGTACTTC.

This clonotype was seen at least ten times. The V call is TRBV11-3, the J call TRBJ2-4, with 10 nucleotides matching TRBD1. Germline-derived CDR1 and CDR2 are SGHNT and YENEEA. After removal of 5 bases from V and 7 bases from J, the junction contained 5 bases not matched to a gene. CDR3 length equals 14 residues. The CDR3 loop is CASSQDRGSNIQYF. CDR3 nucleotide sequence: TGTGCCAGCAGCCAGGACAGGGGGTCGAACATTCAGTACTTC.